This entry lists 19 T cell receptor beta chains sequenced from one sample in a study of multiple sclerosis patients with progressive multifocal leukoencephalopathy. Time point noted: approximately twelve months of natalizumab therapy. Only in-frame clones appear in the TCRdb table, and some are missing; sequencing was by immunoSEQ multiplex PCR. Of under 30,000 clones listed, about 91% were seen once; the top ten hold approximately 2.4%. Sequencing was performed on PBMCs, taken from a patient treated with natalizumab. These receptors were collected from a young man with multiple sclerosis.

V gene TRBV4-3 combines with J gene TRBJ2-3; D is possibly TRBD1 (6 bases). Germline V CDR1 and CDR2: LGHNA, YSLEER. The CDR3 extends over 15 amino acids. V lost 4 bases and J 0 bases, leaving 11 bases between the germline ends. As DNA, the CDR3 is TGCGCCAGCAGCCGGCTCACAGGGAGCACAGATACGCAGTATTTT. Translating gives CASSRLTGSTDTQYF.

This chain uses TRBV9 with TRBJ2-7; 7 bases match TRBD1. The CDR3 is 15 residues long. Germline lookup yields CDR1 SGDLS and CDR2 YYNGEE. Germline trimming cut 4 bases from V and 3 bases from J; bases unmatched to any gene: 10. The CDR3 sequence: CASSLTGTENYEQYF. The DNA for the CDR3 is TGTGCCAGCAGCTTAACCGGGACAGAAAACTACGAGCAGTACTTC. The full variable domain, in which reference TRBV9 and TRBJ2-7 provide the parts outside the CDR3, is DSGVTQTPKHLITATGQRVTLRCSPRSGDLSVYWYQQSLDQGLQFLIQYYNGEERAKGNILERFSAQQFPDLHSELNLSSLELGDSALYFCASSLTGTENYEQYFGPGTRLTVT.

The rearrangement links TRBV21-1 to TRBJ2-7; the table's D call of TRBD2 was not tested on the DNA. TRBV21-1 is listed as a pseudogene. This CDR3 has 15 amino acids. The CDR3 DNA reads as TGTGCCAGCAGCAAAATCGTGGGAGTAACTTACGAGCAGTACTTC. Its protein product is CASSKIVGVTYEQYF.

The genes are TRBV11-3 and TRBJ2-7; D is perhaps TRBD1 (9 bases). V lost 3 bases, J lost 4 bases, and 13 bases lay in between. The CDR3 has 14 residues. Germline loops: CDR1 SGHNT, CDR2 YENEEA. The CDR3 nucleotides read TGTGCCAGCAGCTTTAGCGGGACAGGGTACGAGCAGTACTTC. As protein: CASSFSGTGYEQYF. The complete variable domain, with remaining parts taken from reference TRBV11-3 and TRBJ2-7, reads EAGVVQSPRYKIIEKKQPVAFWCNPISGHNTLYWYLQNLGQGPELLIRYENEEAVDDSQLPKDRFSAERLKGVDSTLKIQPAELGDSAVYLCASSFSGTGYEQYFGPGTRLTVT.

The chain joins TRBV19 to TRBJ1-1; D might be TRBD1 (6 bases). The V and J ends lost 6 bases and 1 base respectively, with 12 bases between them. Germline V CDR1 and CDR2: LNHDA, SQIVND (reference sequence). This CDR3 spans 14 amino acids. In DNA form, the CDR3 reads TGTGCCAGTAGCCCACTGGGGGCGAACACTGAAGCTTTCTTT. Amino acid sequence: CASSPLGANTEAFF.

This chain joins TRBV5-4 and TRBJ2-1; 7 bases fit TRBD2. The CDR3 spans 15 residues. V lost 5 bases and J lost 9; bases outside the gene matches: 14. CDR1 is SGHNT, CDR2 YYREEE, per germline (reference sequence). The CDR3, as DNA: TGTGCCAGCAGTCAGGGACTACTTTCTTCCGGTGAGCAGTTCTTC. Translation gives CASSQGLLSSGEQFF.

V and J are TRBV27 and TRBJ1-2; TRBD1 agrees at 9 bases. This CDR3 has 15 residues. The V gene end was trimmed by 4 bases and the J gene end by 8 bases; junction bases not matched to a gene: 11. Looked up from germline, CDR1 is MNHEY and CDR2 is SMNVEV (reference sequence). The CDR3 DNA reads as TGTGCCAGCAGTTATTACGGACAGGGGATGGACGGCTACACCTTC. The encoded protein is CASSYYGQGMDGYTF.

This chain links TRBV30 with TRBJ2-6; D is possibly TRBD1 or TRBD2 (5 bases each). Between the trimmed V and J ends, which lost 7 bases and 2 bases, there was a span of 18 bases. The CDR3 totals 16 residues. The germline V gene encodes CDR1 GTSNPN and CDR2 SVGIG (reference sequence). The CDR3: CASGFRLGAGANVLTF. The DNA for the CDR3 is TGTGCCTCAGGGTTTAGATTGGGGGCTGGGGCCAACGTCCTGACTTTC.

The chain combines TRBV4-3 with TRBJ1-5, with D maybe TRBD1 (5 bases). The CDR3 has 16 residues. With 2 bases removed from V and 6 bases from J, the gap between germline ends came to 17 bases. Germline V lookup: CDR1 LGHNA, CDR2 YSLEER. CDR3 DNA sequence: TGCGCCAGCAGCCAAAACTTGTGGCAGGGTGGTCAGCCCCAGCATTTT. This sequence encodes CASSQNLWQGGQPQHF.

The V and J genes are TRBV25-1 and TRBJ2-5; no clear D. The CDR3 spans 11 residues. Looked up from germline, CDR1 is MGHDK and CDR2 is SYGVNS. V was pared by 7 bases and J by 2 bases, with 5 bases between. CDR3: CASIYQETQYF. In nucleotides, the CDR3 is TGTGCCAGCATATATCAAGAGACCCAGTACTTC.

The chain links TRBV30 to TRBJ1-4; TRBD1 might be the D (5 bases). The CDR3 has 13 residues. The V end lost 3 bases, the J end lost 8 bases, and 13 bases lay between the germline ends. CDR1 is GTSNPN and CDR2 is SVGIG in the germline V gene (reference sequence). The CDR3: CAWSYGAFEKLFF. CDR3 nucleotide sequence: TGTGCCTGGAGCTATGGGGCGTTCGAAAAACTGTTTTTT.

This clone was found once. This chain uses TRBV7-6 with TRBJ2-1, with D perhaps matching TRBD2 (6 bases). Trimming removed 2 bases from V and 7 bases from J, with 12 bases in between. The CDR3 has 14 amino acids. Germline V gives CDR1 SGHVS, CDR2 FNYEAQ. CDR3 protein: CASSLNGRGNEQFF. The CDR3, as DNA: TGTGCCAGCAGCTTAAACGGGAGAGGTAATGAGCAGTTCTTC.

This clone was recorded a few times. This chain links TRBV6-1 with TRBJ2-5; D gene ambiguous. Germline V gives CDR1 MNHNS, CDR2 SASEGT. This CDR3 spans 14 amino acids. The V and J ends lost 11 bases and 4 bases respectively, with 20 bases between them. The CDR3 sequence: CAGSYATVGETQYF. The CDR3 DNA follows: TGTGCCGGCTCGTACGCGACGGTCGGAGAGACCCAGTACTTC.

V gene TRBV6-1 combines with J gene TRBJ1-2, with TRBD1 as a possible D gene (6 bases). The CDR3 has 13 amino acids. Germline V gene sequence: CDR1 MNHNS, CDR2 SASEGT. The germline V and J ends were trimmed by 6 bases and 6 bases, with 14 bases remaining between them. The CDR3 here is CASSEQGGDGYTF. The DNA of the CDR3 is TGTGCCAGCAGCGAACAGGGAGGGGATGGCTACACCTTC.

This chain uses TRBV7-8 with TRBJ2-5; tentative D call: TRBD2 (6 bases). Germline lookup yields CDR1 SGHVS and CDR2 FQNEAQ. V gave up 5 bases and J gave up 5 bases, with 21 bases separating them. CDR3 length: 16 residues. CDR3 DNA: TGTGCCAGCAGCACCCGGGACTCCCTCGATCGGGAGACCCAGTACTTC. Its translation: CASSTRDSLDRETQYF.

The J gene is TRBJ1-5, the V gene TRBV7-8; TRBD1 is a possible D gene (6 bases). This CDR3 spans 13 amino acids. Trimming shortened V by 3 bases and J by 4 bases, and 7 bases separated the two germline ends. Germline CDR1 SGHVS, CDR2 FQNEAQ. CDR3 sequence: CASSFDRNQPQHF. CDR3 DNA sequence: TGTGCCAGCAGCTTTGACAGGAATCAGCCCCAGCATTTT.

The rearrangement uses TRBV7-2 and TRBJ1-1, with D tentatively TRBD1 (5 bases). Trimming shortened V by 5 bases and J by 4 bases, and 23 bases separated the two germline ends. Germline V gene lookup returns CDR1 SGHTA and CDR2 FQGNSA. This CDR3 has 17 residues. DNA for the CDR3: TGTGCCAGCAGCCTATCCGGGACCTTAGGGGAGGGCACTGAAGCTTTCTTT. It encodes CASSLSGTLGEGTEAFF.

The chain employs TRBV19 and TRBJ1-1; TRBD1 might be the D (5 bases). Germline CDR1 reads LNHDA; CDR2 reads SQIVND (reference sequence). The V and J ends lost 5 bases and 1 base respectively, with 8 bases between them. The CDR3 loop spans 13 amino acids. DNA for the CDR3: TGTGCCAGTAGTCTTGGACAGAACACTGAAGCTTTCTTT. Amino acid sequence: CASSLGQNTEAFF.

The chain recombines TRBV6-5 with TRBJ2-7; D might be TRBD1 or TRBD2, each matching 6 bases. CDR3 length: 15 amino acids. V lost 8 bases to trimming and J lost 4 bases, with 21 bases between them. From germline, CDR1 is MNHEY and CDR2 SVGAGI. DNA for the CDR3: TGTGCCAGCCTTACCACGAGGGGGGTGTTATACGAGCAGTACTTC. Protein: CASLTTRGVLYEQYF.